The 12 T cell receptor beta chains reported below all come from one sample, sequenced in a study of tumour-infiltrating T cells in Burkitt lymphoma. Profiled with immunoSEQ multiplex PCR; TCRdb holds only in-frame clones, not every one. Of under 450 clones listed, about 62% are singletons. The sequenced sample consisted of tumor tissue. These receptors were collected from a human donor with Burkitt lymphoma.

The chain employs TRBV19 and TRBJ1-6, with D hard to call. CDR1 is LNHDA, CDR2 SQIVND, per germline (reference sequence). Trimming left V 3 bases short and J 5 bases short, with 17 bases between. The CDR3 totals 17 residues. CDR3 sequence: CASSMRRLSNDNSPLHF. The CDR3 DNA reads as TGTGCCAGTAGTATGAGGCGCCTTAGCAACGATAATTCACCCCTCCACTTT. The complete variable domain, with remaining parts taken from reference TRBV19 and TRBJ1-6, reads DGGITQSPKYLFRKEGQNVTLSCEQNLNHDAMYWYRQDPGQGLRLIYYSQIVNDFQKGDIAEGYSVSREKKESFPLTVTSAQKNPTAFYLCASSMRRLSNDNSPLHFGNGTRLTVT.

The rearrangement joins TRBV5-6 to TRBJ1-1; the D is unclear. The CDR3 contains 13 residues. V was shortened by 4 bases and J by 10 bases, with 17 bases between the two germline ends. CDR1 is SGHDT and CDR2 is YYEEEE in the germline V gene. The DNA for the CDR3 is TGTGCCAGCAGCCGGGAAGGGAGGGAAGGAGCTTTCTTT. This translates into CASSREGREGAFF.

This sequence joins TRBV6-1 and TRBJ1-2; 8 bases line up with TRBD1. CDR3 length: 16 amino acids. Trimming removed 4 bases from V and 8 bases from J; junction bases left unmatched: 15. CDR1 is MNHNS, CDR2 SASEGT, per germline. The CDR3 DNA follows: TGTGCCAGCAGTGTAGGACTATCGGACAGGGCGGGAGGCTACACCTTC. It translates to CASSVGLSDRAGGYTF.

This sequence joins TRBV7-9 and TRBJ1-6; a weak D match, TRBD1 (5 bases). Trimming removed 1 base at V and 7 bases at J, with 5 bases between. CDR1 is SEHNR, CDR2 FQNEAQ, per germline (reference sequence). This CDR3 contains 13 residues. CDR3 sequence reads: CASSLEGNSPLHF. In DNA, the CDR3 is TGTGCCAGCAGCTTAGAGGGGAATTCACCCCTCCACTTT.

This clone showed up just a few times. The gene calls are TRBV5-6 and TRBJ2-7; 7 positions agree with TRBD2. The CDR3 covers 12 residues. Germline assignment: CDR1 SGHDT and CDR2 YYEEEE. After removal of 3 bases from V and 7 bases from J, the junction contained 4 bases not matched to a gene. CDR3: CASSWGGGEQYF. The CDR3 DNA reads TGTGCCAGCAGCTGGGGGGGTGGGGAGCAGTACTTC.

The chain carries TRBV6-1 and TRBJ2-3, with 11 bases matching TRBD2. The V gene end was trimmed by 7 bases and the J gene end by 3 bases; junction bases not matched to a gene: 3. The CDR3 is 14 residues long. Germline CDR1 is MNHNS and CDR2 is SASEGT. The CDR3 reads CASNVAGGTDTQYF. The DNA of the CDR3 is TGTGCCAGCAATGTAGCGGGGGGGACAGATACGCAGTATTTT.

The CDR3 DNA reads as TGTGCCAGCAGCCAGGGAGGGTCCACTCAGCCCCAGCATTTT. It is translated as CASSQGGSTQPQHF. This rearrangement joins TRBV2 to TRBJ1-5; maybe TRBD1 (5 bases). The V and J ends lost 6 bases and 6 bases respectively, with 15 bases between them. Germline V lookup: CDR1 SNHLY, CDR2 FYNNEI. This CDR3 has 14 residues.

This clone was detected only a few times. J is TRBJ1-1 and V is TRBV19; a possible D gene is TRBD1 (5 bases). The V and J ends lost 10 bases and 5 bases respectively, with 14 bases between them. Germline CDR1 LNHDA, CDR2 SQIVND (reference sequence). The CDR3 has 12 residues. The CDR3 loop reads CATLWGGTEAFF. The CDR3 coding sequence is TGTGCCACTCTCTGGGGGGGGACTGAAGCTTTCTTT.

V and J are TRBV15 and TRBJ1-5; unclear D gene. Between the trimmed V and J ends, which lost 3 bases and 1 base, there was a span of 10 bases. The CDR3 totals 15 residues. CDR1 LNHNV and CDR2 YYDKDF come from the germline V gene (reference sequence). The CDR3 region has the DNA TGTGCCACCAGCAGGTCCAGAGGGAGCAATCAGCCCCAGCATTTT. It translates to CATSRSRGSNQPQHF.

The CDR3 sequence is CASSSPQKAISYEQYF. In nucleotides, the CDR3 is TGTGCCAGCAGTTCCCCCCAGAAAGCGATATCCTACGAGCAGTACTTC. The chain carries TRBV28 and TRBJ2-7; the D is unclear. Germline V gene data show CDR1 as MDHEN and CDR2 as SYDVKM. There are 16 residues in the CDR3. V lost 4 bases, J lost 1 base, and 17 bases lay in between.

The rearrangement joins TRBV7-9 to TRBJ2-3, with 16 bases that match TRBD2. This CDR3 contains 17 residues. The V gene's germline CDR1 is SEHNR and CDR2 FQNEAQ (reference sequence). With V trimmed by 3 bases and J by 3 bases, 3 bases remained unmatched. DNA of the CDR3: TGTGCCAGCAGCTTGGGGACTAGCGGGGGGGTAACAGATACGCAGTATTTT. It codes for CASSLGTSGGVTDTQYF.

In its sample, this clone is hyperexpanded. The chain is built from TRBV19 and TRBJ1-2, with 7 nucleotides matching TRBD1. Germline V lookup: CDR1 LNHDA, CDR2 SQIVND (reference sequence). The CDR3 spans 15 residues. The trim removed 5 bases at V and 3 bases at J, leaving 9 bases unmatched. The CDR3 loop is CASSAVYRGDYGYTF. Written as DNA, the CDR3 is TGTGCCAGTAGTGCCGTCTACAGGGGAGACTATGGCTACACCTTC.